The 25 T cell receptor beta chains below were found in one sample sequenced in a study of CD8 T cells in Susac syndrome. Reverse transcription of about 0.45 to 1 ug RNA was carried out with random hexamers. TCRdb re-called the immunoSEQ multiplex PCR reads with MiXCR, one entry per CDR3 protein. The data hold 250,000 to 300,000 distinct CDR3 sequences, with 65% to 90% observed a single time. Sequenced material: CD8+ T cells from PBMCs. The receptors here all came from a human donor with multiple sclerosis.

V gene TRBV20-1 combines with J gene TRBJ2-1, with 7 bases lining up with TRBD2. V gave up 5 bases and J gave up 0 bases; unmatched junction bases: 16. The CDR3 consists of 18 residues. Germline V gene lookup returns CDR1 DFQATT and CDR2 SNEGSKA (reference sequence). Written as DNA, the CDR3 is TGCAGTGCTCCAACCGGGACTATCAGGTTGAGCTCCTACAATGAGCAGTTCTTC. It codes for CSAPTGTIRLSSYNEQFF.

The chain has TRBV12-3 or TRBV12-4 and TRBJ2-2; D is unresolved. V was clipped by 4 bases and J by 4 bases, with 13 bases between them. The CDR3 extends over 15 amino acids. CDR3 nucleotide sequence: TGTGCCAGCAGTTCCGTCACGTCGGGCACCGGGGAGCTGTTTTTT. Translated, it gives CASSSVTSGTGELFF.

The count of this clonotype is one. The CDR3 loop is CASSFSDNEQFF. The CDR3 DNA follows: TGTGCCAGCAGTTTTAGCGACAATGAGCAGTTCTTC. V gene TRBV28 combines with J gene TRBJ2-1, with D possibly TRBD2 on 5 matching bases. CDR3 length: 12 amino acids. Per the germline V gene, CDR1 is MDHEN and CDR2 is SYDVKM. The V gene lost 3 bases and the J gene lost 5 bases, with 5 bases spanning the gap. The variable domain in full, with the rest retrieved from reference TRBV28 and TRBJ2-1, is DVKVTQSSRYLVKRTGEKVFLECVQDMDHENMFWYRQDPGLGLRLIYFSYDVKMKEKGDIPEGYSVSREKKERFSLILESASTNQTSMYLCASSFSDNEQFFGPGTRLTVL.

Only a few counts were recorded for this clonotype. This chain links TRBV9 with TRBJ1-1; possibly TRBD1 for D (5 bases). The CDR3 consists of 15 residues. The V end was cut by 3 bases, the J end by 2 bases, with 14 bases between. Germline V gene data show CDR1 as SGDLS and CDR2 as YYNGEE. CDR3: CASSARGTLNTEAFF. In DNA form, the CDR3 reads TGTGCCAGCAGCGCTCGCGGGACCCTCAACACTGAAGCTTTCTTT.

This clonotype came up once. The CDR3 spells CASSPTPGQGRNEQYF. Here the CDR3 DNA reads TGTGCCAGCAGTCCGACTCCGGGACAGGGGAGAAACGAGCAGTACTTC. The chain joins TRBV27 to TRBJ2-7; TRBD1 matches 10 bases. The CDR3 has 16 amino acids. CDR1 is MNHEY and CDR2 is SMNVEV in the germline V gene (reference sequence). V gave up 5 bases and J gave up 5 bases; unmatched junction bases: 12.

The chain combines TRBV27 with TRBJ1-4; no clear D gene. V lost 4 bases and J 5 bases, leaving 5 bases between the germline ends. The CDR3 runs to 12 residues. Germline CDR1 is MNHEY and CDR2 is SMNVEV (reference sequence). The CDR3 DNA is TGTGCCAGCAGTTCACCAAATGAAAAACTGTTTTTT. Protein product: CASSSPNEKLFF.

The chain couples TRBV6-5 to TRBJ2-6; the D is unclear. Trimming took 7 bases from V and 4 from J, leaving 5 bases between them. The CDR3 length is 12 residues. From germline, CDR1 is MNHEY and CDR2 SVGAGI. This CDR3 is CASKSGANVLTF. CDR3 sequence (DNA): TGTGCCAGCAAAAGCGGGGCCAACGTCCTGACTTTC.

The chain recombines TRBV6-1 with TRBJ2-1; D is perhaps TRBD1 or TRBD2 (7 bases each). The CDR3 is made up of 18 amino acids. Trimming removed 9 bases at V and 0 bases at J, with 24 bases between. Germline V lookup: CDR1 MNHNS, CDR2 SASEGT. The CDR3 sequence is CASTEGAQRTSSYNEQFF. CDR3 in DNA: TGTGCCAGTACAGAGGGGGCTCAGCGGACTAGCTCCTACAATGAGCAGTTCTTC.

The V gene is TRBV19, the J gene TRBJ1-1; 7 bases agree with TRBD1. This CDR3 spans 14 amino acids. Looked up from germline, CDR1 is LNHDA and CDR2 is SQIVND (reference sequence). J lost 3 bases, V lost 6 bases, and 7 bases had no gene match. Here the CDR3 reads CASRTTGAYTEAFF. The CDR3 bases are TGTGCCAGTAGGACTACAGGGGCGTACACTGAAGCTTTCTTT.

The chain couples TRBV4-1 to TRBJ2-3, with D possibly matching TRBD1 (5 bases). Trimming took off 0 bases at V and 1 base at J, with 8 bases between the two ends. From germline, CDR1 is MGHRA and CDR2 YSYEKL. CDR3 size: 15 residues. DNA of the CDR3: TGCGCCAGCAGCCAAGAAACAGGAGGCACAGATACGCAGTATTTT. Translation: CASSQETGGTDTQYF.

The gene calls are TRBV15 and TRBJ1-1; D is unclear. The ends were cut back, 0 bases at V and 5 bases at J, with 13 bases in the middle. CDR3 length: 15 amino acids. In germline, CDR1 is LNHNV, CDR2 YYDKDF (reference sequence). In nucleotides, the CDR3 is TGTGCCACCAGCAGAGACCGACGGGAATTGACTGAAGCTTTCTTT. Its protein product is CATSRDRRELTEAFF.

The chain employs TRBV28 and TRBJ1-5, with TRBD1 identical over 8 bases. Germline-derived CDR1 and CDR2 are MDHEN and SYDVKM. The CDR3 loop spans 14 amino acids. Germline trimming cut 2 bases from V and 5 bases from J; bases unmatched to any gene: 2. The CDR3 loop is CASSLGTGYQPQHF. Here the CDR3 DNA reads TGTGCCAGCAGTTTAGGGACAGGTTATCAGCCCCAGCATTTT.

This clonotype was counted a few times. The chain couples TRBV6-1 to TRBJ2-7; TRBD2 is a possible D gene (6 bases). The CDR3 is made up of 15 amino acids. V shed 5 bases and J shed 2 bases, with 16 bases lying between them. Germline-derived CDR1 and CDR2 are MNHNS and SASEGT. In DNA, the CDR3 is TGTGCCAGCAGTTCTTTCCTAGCGCCGACCTACGAGCAGTACTTC. Encoded protein: CASSSFLAPTYEQYF.

The chain links TRBV20-1 to TRBJ1-5; possible D gene TRBD1, 6 bases. The CDR3 covers 17 residues. Germline assignment: CDR1 DFQATT and CDR2 SNEGSKA (reference sequence). Trimming cost V 0 bases and J 3 bases, with 18 bases left between them. In DNA form, the CDR3 reads TGCAGTGCTAGAGATCGTCGCAGGGGAGGGAACAATCAGCCCCAGCATTTT. This codes for CSARDRRRGGNNQPQHF.

As for this clonotype: In this CDR3 the conserved last residue, phenylalanine or tryptophan, is missing, so a read error is likely. CDR3 residues: CANRDRVTYEQYL. The CDR3 nucleotides read TGTGCCAACCGGGACAGGGTCACCTACGAGCAGTACCTC. J is TRBJ2-7 and V is TRBV28; TRBD1 aligns across 9 bases. The CDR3 length is 13 residues. V lost 10 bases, J lost 2 bases, and 6 bases stayed unmatched. Germline V gene lookup returns CDR1 MDHEN and CDR2 SYDVKM.

The CDR3 here is CSALGLVSSYNEQFF. The CDR3 coding sequence is TGCAGTGCGTTGGGACTAGTCAGCTCCTACAATGAGCAGTTCTTC. V usage is TRBV20-1 and J usage is TRBJ2-1, with 8 bases fitting TRBD2. V lost 6 bases to trimming and J lost 0 bases; unmatched junction nucleotides: 7. Germline CDR1 DFQATT, CDR2 SNEGSKA (reference sequence). The length of the CDR3 is 15 residues.

The chain uses TRBV19 and TRBJ2-2; TRBD2 might be the D (6 bases). In germline, CDR1 is LNHDA, CDR2 SQIVND (reference sequence). The V and J ends lost 6 bases and 0 bases respectively, with 8 bases between them. This CDR3 region has 14 residues. The CDR3 DNA reads as TGTGCCAGTAGGTGGGGGGCGAACACCGGGGAGCTGTTTTTT. Encoded protein: CASRWGANTGELFF.

This clonotype was seen only once. This rearrangement joins TRBV29-1 to TRBJ2-5, with 7 bases lining up with TRBD1. CDR1 is SQVTM and CDR2 is ANQGSEA in the germline V gene. Trimming cost V 2 bases and J 4 bases; bases outside gene matches: 19. The CDR3 runs 18 residues. The CDR3 loop is CSVENPAGTDNYAETQYF. CDR3 coding DNA: TGCAGCGTTGAAAATCCCGCCGGGACAGACAATTATGCAGAGACCCAGTACTTC.

CDR3 sequence reads: CASSLVLPSKNIQYF. DNA for the CDR3: TGCGCCAGCAGCTTGGTCCTGCCCAGCAAAAACATTCAGTACTTC. This rearrangement joins TRBV5-1 to TRBJ2-4; D gene ambiguous. Trimming took 0 bases from V and 3 from J, leaving 10 bases between them. Germline V gene data show CDR1 as SGHRS and CDR2 as YFSETQ. The CDR3 length is 15 residues.

The rearrangement links TRBV7-9 to TRBJ2-5, with D uncertain. Germline V gene lookup returns CDR1 SEHNR and CDR2 FQNEAQ (reference sequence). V lost 5 bases and J 6 bases, leaving 13 bases between the germline ends. CDR3 size: 13 residues. The CDR3 bases are TGTGCCAGCAGCCCCGCAGTAGAGAAGACCCAGTACTTC. Amino acids: CASSPAVEKTQYF.

The chain joins TRBV19 to TRBJ2-3, with 14 positions matching TRBD2. Germline V gene lookup returns CDR1 LNHDA and CDR2 SQIVND (reference sequence). The V segment lost 2 bases and the J segment 2 bases; nucleotides outside the gene matches: 12. CDR3 length: 20 residues. Written as DNA, the CDR3 is TGTGCCAGTAGTATAAGCGGGACTAGCGGGAGAGGTTGGGACACAGATACGCAGTATTTT. It specifies CASSISGTSGRGWDTDTQYF.

V is TRBV27 and J is TRBJ2-1, with TRBD2 as a possible D gene (6 bases). The CDR3 has 13 amino acids. Trimming removed 6 bases from V and 7 bases from J, with 13 bases in between. In germline, CDR1 is MNHEY, CDR2 SMNVEV (reference sequence). The CDR3 bases are TGTGCCAGCAGGGGGGGATTGTTAAATGAGCAGTTCTTC. Translated: CASRGGLLNEQFF.

The rearrangement links TRBV11-2 to TRBJ2-3, with 7 bases aligning to TRBD1. The germline V gene encodes CDR1 SGHAT and CDR2 FQNNGV. The CDR3 length is 16 residues. Trimming cost V 3 bases and J 4 bases; bases outside gene matches: 10. The CDR3 sequence is CASSFGGQVWSDTQYF. CDR3 sequence (DNA): TGTGCCAGCAGCTTCGGAGGACAGGTGTGGTCAGATACGCAGTATTTT.

This chain joins TRBV12-3 or TRBV12-4 and TRBJ1-2, with a possible D match to TRBD1 (5 bases). Trimming took 10 bases from V and 6 from J, leaving 21 bases between them. The CDR3 sequence is 14 residues long. Here the CDR3 reads CATGDPREPHGYTF. Written as DNA, the CDR3 is TGTGCCACCGGGGACCCGAGGGAACCACATGGCTACACCTTC.

This clonotype was detected only a few times. The gene calls are TRBV7-8 and TRBJ2-7; 9 bases line up with TRBD1. Trimming cost V 4 bases and J 7 bases; bases outside gene matches: 17. This CDR3 has 17 amino acids. CDR1 and CDR2 from the germline V gene are SGHVS and FQNEAQ. CDR3 sequence reads: CASSSAFQGTGSYEQYF. The CDR3 nucleotides are TGTGCCAGCAGCTCCGCATTTCAGGGGACAGGGTCGTATGAGCAGTACTTC.